In this sample, the clone carrying this T cell receptor (beta chain) turned up many times. Antigen: not known. Library preparation for TCR beta used quantitative 5'-RACE with molecular barcodes. TCRdb re-derived calls from the 5' RACE reads in MiXCR, one entry per CDR3 protein. The sample records about 39,000 distinct CDR3 sequences, 4% being singletons. The sample comes from a study of CD8 T cells in ankylosing spondylitis. Study findings and constraints: Clones linked to the disease showed a CD8+ phenotype. They occurred at relatively low frequencies in peripheral blood. Disease-linked clones reportedly concentrated significantly in matched ankylosing spondylitis synovial fluid.

The V end lost 0 bases, the J end lost 2 bases, and 21 bases lay between the germline ends. The CDR3 consists of 19 residues. Germline V CDR1 and CDR2: SGDLS, YYNGEE. The chain uses TRBV9 and TRBJ1-3, with D unclear. The material sequenced was blood, either unsorted or a sorted T cell fraction (not recorded which). The sequence was collected from a female donor with ankylosing spondylitis or in good health (not recorded which). The CDR3 is CASSVEPDELPLAGNTIYF. Here the CDR3 DNA reads TGTGCCAGCAGCGTAGAACCCGATGAACTCCCTCTTGCTGGAAACACCATATATTTT. Based on the CDR3 plus reference TRBV9 and TRBJ1-3, the full variable domain is DSGVTQTPKHLITATGQRVTLRCSPRSGDLSVYWYQQSLDQGLQFLIQYYNGEERAKGNILERFSAQQFPDLHSELNLSSLELGDSALYFCASSVEPDELPLAGNTIYFGEGSWLTVV.